Sequencing of this T cell receptor beta chain was carried out in a study of blood T cell repertoires in COVID-19. Study as a whole: Both acute and convalescent COVID-19 samples were obtained from the United States, Italy and Spain.

The CDR3 is made up of 17 amino acids. Germline V gene sequence: CDR1 LNHDA, CDR2 SQIVND (reference sequence). As concerns this clone: The junction departs from the called germline gene at one end, perhaps through a read error.

The assay was immunoSEQ multiplex PCR, and TCRdb's table has in-frame clones only and misses some. The sample carries 300,000 to 350,000 clones, 90% recorded once. Sequences were obtained from peripheral blood. The sequence was collected from a middle-aged woman with COVID-19, enrolled during active disease. The chain has TRBV19 and TRBJ2-6, with 7 bases aligning to TRBD1. The CDR3 bases are TGTGCCAGTAGCCCCCGGCGCACAGGGGCCGGGGCCAGCGTCCTGACTTTC. Its translation: CASSPRRTGAGASVLTF. The full variable domain, in which reference TRBV19 and TRBJ2-6 provide the parts outside the CDR3, is DGGITQSPKYLFRKEGQNVTLSCEQNLNHDAMYWYRQDPGQGLRLIYYSQIVNDFQKGDIAEGYSVSREKKESFPLTVTSAQKNPTAFYLCASSPRRTGAGASVLTFGAGSRLTVL.